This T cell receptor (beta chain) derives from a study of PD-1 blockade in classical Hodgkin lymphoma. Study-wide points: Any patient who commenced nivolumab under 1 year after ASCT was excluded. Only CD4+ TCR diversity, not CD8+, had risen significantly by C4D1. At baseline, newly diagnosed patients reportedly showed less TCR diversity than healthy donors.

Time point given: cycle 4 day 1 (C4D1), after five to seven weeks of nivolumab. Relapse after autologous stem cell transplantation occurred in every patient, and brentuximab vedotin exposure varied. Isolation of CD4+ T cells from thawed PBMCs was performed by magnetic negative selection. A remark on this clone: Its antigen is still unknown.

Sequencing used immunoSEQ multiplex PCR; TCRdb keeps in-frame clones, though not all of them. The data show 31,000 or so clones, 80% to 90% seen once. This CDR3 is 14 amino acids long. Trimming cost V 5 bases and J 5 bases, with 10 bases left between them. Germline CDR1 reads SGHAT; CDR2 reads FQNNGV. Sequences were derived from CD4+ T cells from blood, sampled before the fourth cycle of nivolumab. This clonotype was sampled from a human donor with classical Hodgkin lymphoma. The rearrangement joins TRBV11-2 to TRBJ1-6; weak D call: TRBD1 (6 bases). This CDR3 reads CASSQSGDNSPLHF. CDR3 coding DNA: TGTGCCAGCAGCCAATCAGGGGATAATTCACCCCTCCACTTT.